This T cell receptor (beta chain) was sequenced for a study of CD8 T cells in Susac syndrome. The table lists this clonotype with a count of one. The V gene lost 0 bases and the J gene lost 2 bases, with 18 bases spanning the gap. Looked up from germline, CDR1 is DFQATT and CDR2 is SNEGSKA (reference sequence). This CDR3 comprises 17 residues. An input of about 0.45 to 1 ug of RNA was subjected to reverse transcription using random hexamers. An immunoSEQ multiplex PCR generated amplified TCR beta CDR3 products spanning 54 Vbeta and 13 Jbeta. TCRdb re-called the immunoSEQ multiplex PCR reads with MiXCR, one entry per CDR3 protein. Of about 130,000 distinct CDR3 sequences listed, about 93% are singletons. Stable or active relapsing-remitting multiple sclerosis, untreated and meeting revised McDonald criteria, defined the controls. TEMRA cells were FACS-enriched, unlike CD8+ and CD4+ T cells, which were negatively isolated.

The chain recombines TRBV20-1 with TRBJ2-3; D might be TRBD2 (6 bases). The source material was CD8+ T cells from PBMCs. The origin of this receptor is a human donor with multiple sclerosis. CDR3: CSARERRLGGTTDTQYF. CDR3 nucleotides: TGCAGTGCTAGAGAAAGAAGACTTGGGGGGACCACAGATACGCAGTATTTT.